These T cell receptor beta chains were read from a single sample in a study of cytomegalovirus exposure and HLA in healthy donors. Clones were read by immunoSEQ multiplex PCR, and TCRdb kept only the in-frame ones, dropping some. The profile covers tens of thousands of clones, with roughly four fifths appearing a single time and around 10% taken by the ten largest. The sequenced sample consisted of PBMCs. These receptors all come from a male donor in good health and CMV-seropositive. The CDR3 runs from the conserved cysteine through the conserved F or W. Fields, in order: J gene, CDR3 length, V gene, clone size, D gene, CDR3 DNA, CDR3 protein. The D gene is left open where the match is weak. The size field is filled for only some rows; it gives once, few, many or a size class.

J gene: TRBJ2-7; CDR3 length: 10; V gene: TRBV5-1; clone size: NA; D gene: NA; CDR3 DNA: TGCGCCAGCAGCTCCTACGAGCAGTACTTC; CDR3 protein: CASSSYEQYF
J gene: TRBJ2-7; CDR3 length: 14; V gene: TRBV21-1; clone size: NA; D gene: NA; CDR3 DNA: TGTGCCCCACTGGCAGGGACAGGCTCCTACGAGCAGTACTTC; CDR3 protein: CAPLAGTGSYEQYF
J gene: TRBJ2-1; CDR3 length: 14; V gene: TRBV6-1; clone size: NA; D gene: NA; CDR3 DNA: TGTGCCAGCAGTGAAGATCGCAGGGTCCATGAGCAGTTCTTC; CDR3 protein: CASSEDRRVHEQFF
J gene: TRBJ2-7; CDR3 length: 16; V gene: TRBV7-9; clone size: NA; D gene: NA; CDR3 DNA: TGTGCCAGCAGCGGCAGTGGTGGGACTGGGGGCTACGAGCAGTACTTC; CDR3 protein: CASSGSGGTGGYEQYF
J gene: TRBJ2-2; CDR3 length: 14; V gene: TRBV6-6; clone size: NA; D gene: TRBD1; CDR3 DNA: TGTGCCAGCAGGGGGACAGGGAGAGCCGGGGAGCTGTTTTTT; CDR3 protein: CASRGTGRAGELFF
J gene: TRBJ2-1; CDR3 length: 15; V gene: TRBV7-9; clone size: NA; D gene: NA; CDR3 DNA: TGTGCCAGCAGCTTCAGCGGGTACTCCTACAATGAGCAGTTCTTC; CDR3 protein: CASSFSGYSYNEQFF
J gene: TRBJ2-7; CDR3 length: 15; V gene: TRBV28; clone size: NA; D gene: TRBD1; CDR3 DNA: TGTGCCAGCAGACTGGGGACAGGGCAGACCTACGAGCAGTACTTC; CDR3 protein: CASRLGTGQTYEQYF
J gene: TRBJ1-2; CDR3 length: 14; V gene: TRBV4-3; clone size: NA; D gene: NA; CDR3 DNA: TGCGCCAGCAGCCCTCAATCGTTAGATTATGGCTACACCTTC; CDR3 protein: CASSPQSLDYGYTF
J gene: TRBJ1-5; CDR3 length: 15; V gene: TRBV4-1; clone size: few; D gene: TRBD1; CDR3 DNA: TGCGCCAGCAGCCAAGGGGACAGGGGGAATCAGCCCCAGCATTTT; CDR3 protein: CASSQGDRGNQPQHF
J gene: TRBJ2-1; CDR3 length: 24; V gene: TRBV7-3; clone size: few; D gene: TRBD1; CDR3 DNA: TGTGCCAGCAGCTTAATGAGTCCGCCTGGCGAACCGGGACAGAGGGGGAGATATGGCAATGAGCAGTTCTTC; CDR3 protein: CASSLMSPPGEPGQRGRYGNEQFF
J gene: TRBJ2-7; CDR3 length: 14; V gene: TRBV5-1; clone size: NA; D gene: NA; CDR3 DNA: TGCGCCAGCAGCTTCTCAGGGTATCGCTACGAGCAGTACTTC; CDR3 protein: CASSFSGYRYEQYF
J gene: TRBJ1-1; CDR3 length: 17; V gene: TRBV5-1; clone size: NA; D gene: NA; CDR3 DNA: TGCGCCAGCAGCTTGGCCGCAGCTACCTATCAGGACACTGAAGCTTTCTTT; CDR3 protein: CASSLAAATYQDTEAFF
J gene: TRBJ2-7; CDR3 length: 13; V gene: TRBV18; clone size: NA; D gene: TRBD1; CDR3 DNA: TGTGCCAGCTCGGGACAGGGGGCGGGCGAGCAGTACTTC; CDR3 protein: CASSGQGAGEQYF
J gene: TRBJ1-1; CDR3 length: 13; V gene: TRBV4-3; clone size: NA; D gene: NA; CDR3 DNA: TGCGCCAGCAGCCAAGGCAGATACACTGAAGCTTTCTTT; CDR3 protein: CASSQGRYTEAFF
J gene: TRBJ1-2; CDR3 length: 16; V gene: TRBV15; clone size: once; D gene: NA; CDR3 DNA: TGTGCCACCAGCAGAGGGAGGACAGCTCTTAACTATGGCTACACCTTC; CDR3 protein: CATSRGRTALNYGYTF
J gene: TRBJ2-1; CDR3 length: 15; V gene: TRBV28; clone size: once; D gene: NA; CDR3 DNA: TGTGCCAGCAGCCCCGCGGGACGGCCTTCCAATGAGCAGTTCTTC; CDR3 protein: CASSPAGRPSNEQFF
J gene: TRBJ1-5; CDR3 length: 16; V gene: TRBV2; clone size: NA; D gene: TRBD1; CDR3 DNA: TGTGCCAGCAGTGCAACCGGGACAGTTGCCAATCAGCCCCAGCATTTT; CDR3 protein: CASSATGTVANQPQHF
J gene: TRBJ2-1; CDR3 length: 15; V gene: TRBV6-4; clone size: few; D gene: TRBD2; CDR3 DNA: TGTGCCAGCAGTGACTCCGAGCGGGAGAGGGATGAGCAGTTCTTC; CDR3 protein: CASSDSERERDEQFF
J gene: TRBJ1-5; CDR3 length: 18; V gene: TRBV2; clone size: NA; D gene: TRBD1; CDR3 DNA: TGTGCCAGCAGAGGCTCGGGACAGGGTATAAAGAGCAATCAGCCCCAGCATTTT; CDR3 protein: CASRGSGQGIKSNQPQHF
J gene: TRBJ1-1; CDR3 length: 14; V gene: TRBV30; clone size: NA; D gene: NA; CDR3 DNA: TGTGCCTGGAGTGTACCAGGCGGGTTGGCTGAAGCTTTCTTT; CDR3 protein: CAWSVPGGLAEAFF
J gene: TRBJ1-1; CDR3 length: 15; V gene: TRBV7-2; clone size: NA; D gene: NA; CDR3 DNA: TGTGCCAGCAGCTTAGAAACAACGTACACAGAGAAAGCTTTCTTT; CDR3 protein: CASSLETTYTEKAFF
J gene: TRBJ1-4; CDR3 length: 18; V gene: TRBV14; clone size: NA; D gene: NA; CDR3 DNA: TGTGCCAGCAGCCAAGAGGACGGAGGAGAGTTCTTCGATGAAAAACTGTTTTTT; CDR3 protein: CASSQEDGGEFFDEKLFF
J gene: TRBJ2-3; CDR3 length: 18; V gene: TRBV30; clone size: NA; D gene: TRBD2; CDR3 DNA: TGTGCCTGGAGTGGTCCCGGAGGACTAGCGGGGCACACAGATACGCAGTATTTT; CDR3 protein: CAWSGPGGLAGHTDTQYF
J gene: TRBJ1-5; CDR3 length: 15; V gene: TRBV18; clone size: few; D gene: TRBD1; CDR3 DNA: TGTGCCAGCTCACCCGGACAGGGGCTGGGTCAGCCCCAGCATTTT; CDR3 protein: CASSPGQGLGQPQHF
J gene: TRBJ2-3; CDR3 length: 15; V gene: TRBV6-1; clone size: NA; D gene: TRBD2; CDR3 DNA: TGTGCCAGCAGTGAAGGTAGCGGGAGCACAGATACGCAGTATTTT; CDR3 protein: CASSEGSGSTDTQYF
J gene: TRBJ1-1; CDR3 length: 15; V gene: TRBV5-1; clone size: NA; D gene: NA; CDR3 DNA: TGCGCCAGCAGCTTGGCCGGCGACAGCTACACTGAAGCTTTCTTT; CDR3 protein: CASSLAGDSYTEAFF
J gene: TRBJ1-1; CDR3 length: 16; V gene: TRBV19; clone size: NA; D gene: NA; CDR3 DNA: TGTGCCAGTAGTATGAGGGGGTTATCATGGAACACTGAAGCTTTCTTT; CDR3 protein: CASSMRGLSWNTEAFF
J gene: TRBJ1-2; CDR3 length: 14; V gene: TRBV28; clone size: NA; D gene: TRBD1; CDR3 DNA: TGTGCCAGCAGCGAGGGACAGGCCCACTATGGCTACACCTTC; CDR3 protein: CASSEGQAHYGYTF
J gene: TRBJ1-6; CDR3 length: 14; V gene: TRBV30; clone size: NA; D gene: NA; CDR3 DNA: TGTGCCTGGAGTGTATGGGGGGTCGAGTCACCCCTCCACTTT; CDR3 protein: CAWSVWGVESPLHF
J gene: TRBJ2-1; CDR3 length: 19; V gene: TRBV27; clone size: NA; D gene: TRBD2; CDR3 DNA: TGTGCCAGCAGTTCTGACCTACTAGCGGGAGGGGTGTACTACAATGAGCAGTTCTTC; CDR3 protein: CASSSDLLAGGVYYNEQFF
J gene: TRBJ2-3; CDR3 length: 17; V gene: TRBV28; clone size: NA; D gene: TRBD1; CDR3 DNA: TGTGCCAGCAGTTTACAGGGGGACCCAACGACCGCAGATACGCAGTATTTT; CDR3 protein: CASSLQGDPTTADTQYF
J gene: TRBJ1-2; CDR3 length: 14; V gene: TRBV30; clone size: NA; D gene: TRBD1; CDR3 DNA: TGTGCCTGGGTTGGACAGGGGCTATTGAATGGCTACACCTTC; CDR3 protein: CAWVGQGLLNGYTF
J gene: TRBJ1-1; CDR3 length: 13; V gene: TRBV30; clone size: NA; D gene: NA; CDR3 DNA: TGTGCCTGGAGTAGACAGATAAACACTGAAGCTTTCTTT; CDR3 protein: CAWSRQINTEAFF
J gene: TRBJ2-1; CDR3 length: 17; V gene: TRBV7-2; clone size: NA; D gene: NA; CDR3 DNA: TGTGCCAGCAGCCCGAGTTCGGTAGCGGTCTCCTACAATGAGCAGTTCTTC; CDR3 protein: CASSPSSVAVSYNEQFF
J gene: TRBJ2-3; CDR3 length: 18; V gene: TRBV7-8; clone size: NA; D gene: TRBD2; CDR3 DNA: TGTGCCAGCAGCCCTACGACCGGGACTAGCGGGGGCACAGATACGCAGTATTTT; CDR3 protein: CASSPTTGTSGGTDTQYF
J gene: TRBJ2-6; CDR3 length: 16; V gene: TRBV7-3; clone size: NA; D gene: NA; CDR3 DNA: TGTGCCAGCAGCCAATATGCGGGCTCTGGGGCCAACGTCCTGACTTTC; CDR3 protein: CASSQYAGSGANVLTF
J gene: TRBJ2-7; CDR3 length: 14; V gene: TRBV11-3; clone size: NA; D gene: TRBD1; CDR3 DNA: TGTGCCAGCAGCCGACGGGACAGCTCCTACGAGCAGTACTTC; CDR3 protein: CASSRRDSSYEQYF
J gene: TRBJ2-5; CDR3 length: 15; V gene: TRBV2; clone size: NA; D gene: NA; CDR3 DNA: TGTGCCAGCAGTGACAGGGGAGGGTCGCAAGAGACCCAGTACTTC; CDR3 protein: CASSDRGGSQETQYF